This T cell receptor (beta chain) was sequenced during a study of T cell responses to AZD1222 COVID-19 vaccine. Study-level findings and limits: Nearly half of spike-specific TCRs reportedly go after variant regions that carry no mutations. Across spike, vaccine-associated CD4 TCRs were found, dominant at 160-218 and 743-854.

The table came from immunoSEQ multiplex PCR; TCRdb's copy has only in-frame clones and leaves some out. The sample lists over 140,000 clones, approximately 92% occurring once. This clone was observed a single time. Its matching antigen is unknown. The clonotype originates from an adult who received the AZD1222 COVID-19 vaccine. The material was peripheral blood, obtained 28 days after the second AZD1222 dose.

CDR3 coding DNA: TGTGCCAGTAGTTGGGACAGGGGTGACTCACCCCTCCACTTT. This translates into CASSWDRGDSPLHF. V is TRBV19 and J is TRBJ1-6; 10 nucleotides match TRBD1. The CDR3 sequence is 14 residues long. Trimming removed 5 bases from V and 10 bases from J; junction bases left unmatched: 5. Germline V gene data show CDR1 as LNHDA and CDR2 as SQIVND (reference sequence).